A selection of T cell receptor beta chains follows, all from one sample in a study of Ad26.COV2.S vaccination and SARS-CoV-2 variants. Method: immunoSEQ multiplex PCR; TCRdb's copy keeps in-frame clones and lacks some. Seen here are 300,000 to 350,000 clones, roughly 90% observed once, and the top ten hold roughly 10%. The source material was peripheral blood, sampled in a trial of Ad26.COV2.S vaccine versus placebo. The receptor source for this set is a person between 18 and 65 years old who received the Ad26.COV2.S COVID-19 vaccine or a placebo. CDR3s include the opening cysteine and the closing phenylalanine or tryptophan. The D gene is left open where the match is weak. Clone size is shown for a subset of rows, as once, few, many or a class of expanded clone.

clone_size: .
j_call: TRBJ2-2
d_call: TRBD2
v_call: TRBV6-2/TRBV6-3
cdr3_nt: TGTGCCAGCAGCCGTTTTATAGCGGGAGACACCGGGGAGCTGTTTTTT
cdr3_aa: CASSRFIAGDTGELFF

clone_size: .
j_call: TRBJ1-2
d_call: TRBD1
v_call: TRBV9
cdr3_nt: TGTGCCAGCAGCGATGGACAGGGTGATGGCTACACCTTC
cdr3_aa: CASSDGQGDGYTF

clone_size: few
j_call: TRBJ2-7
d_call: .
v_call: TRBV6-2/TRBV6-3
cdr3_nt: TGTGCCAGCAGTTACTCCCCTATATACGAGCAGTACTTC
cdr3_aa: CASSYSPIYEQYF

clone_size: .
j_call: TRBJ2-1
d_call: .
v_call: TRBV9
cdr3_nt: TGTGCCAGCAGCGGAGGGGATCTCGATGAGCAGTTCTTC
cdr3_aa: CASSGGDLDEQFF

clone_size: .
j_call: TRBJ2-1
d_call: .
v_call: TRBV19
cdr3_nt: TGTGCCAGTAGTGACCTACCCTCCTACAATGAGCAGTTCTTC
cdr3_aa: CASSDLPSYNEQFF

clone_size: .
j_call: TRBJ2-1
d_call: TRBD1
v_call: TRBV28
cdr3_nt: TGTGCCAGCAGTACCCCAGGGGGCCCTGAGCAGTTCTTC
cdr3_aa: CASSTPGGPEQFF

clone_size: .
j_call: TRBJ1-4
d_call: TRBD1
v_call: TRBV11-2
cdr3_nt: TGTGCCAGCAGCTTAGGTGGCCGGACAGGCGAAAAACTGTTTTTT
cdr3_aa: CASSLGGRTGEKLFF

clone_size: .
j_call: TRBJ2-1
d_call: .
v_call: TRBV19
cdr3_nt: TGTGCCAGTTCAACTTCAGGGTATGAGCAGTTCTTC
cdr3_aa: CASSTSGYEQFF

clone_size: .
j_call: TRBJ1-2
d_call: TRBD1
v_call: TRBV5-5
cdr3_nt: TGTGCCAGCAGCTTTTCGGACAGGAGGGGCTACACCTTC
cdr3_aa: CASSFSDRRGYTF

clone_size: .
j_call: TRBJ2-7
d_call: .
v_call: TRBV3-1/TRBV3-2
cdr3_nt: TGTGCCAGCAGCCTCAGCTCCTACGAGCAGTACTTC
cdr3_aa: CASSLSSYEQYF

clone_size: .
j_call: TRBJ1-2
d_call: .
v_call: TRBV6-5
cdr3_nt: TGTGCCAGCAAACACGGGGAGGGGATCTATGGCTACACCTTC
cdr3_aa: CASKHGEGIYGYTF

clone_size: .
j_call: TRBJ2-2
d_call: TRBD2
v_call: TRBV14
cdr3_nt: TGTGCCAGCAGCCGACGACTAGCGGGGGGGCACAAGAACACCGGGGAGCTGTTTTTT
cdr3_aa: CASSRRLAGGHKNTGELFF

clone_size: once
j_call: TRBJ1-2
d_call: TRBD1
v_call: TRBV28
cdr3_nt: TGTGCCAGCGGAATAGGGGGCTGGGACTATGGCTACACCTTC
cdr3_aa: CASGIGGWDYGYTF

clone_size: .
j_call: TRBJ2-5
d_call: TRBD2
v_call: TRBV2
cdr3_nt: TGTGCCAGTTGGGTGGGACTAGCGTTTCAAGAGACCCAGTACTTC
cdr3_aa: CASWVGLAFQETQYF

clone_size: .
j_call: TRBJ1-5
d_call: .
v_call: TRBV7-2
cdr3_nt: TGTGCCAGCAGCTTAACAGGGAATCAGCCCCAGCATTTT
cdr3_aa: CASSLTGNQPQHF

clone_size: .
j_call: TRBJ2-3
d_call: TRBD2
v_call: TRBV10-3
cdr3_nt: TGTGCCATCAAACCAACAGGGGGGCCTAGCGGGAGGACGACAGATACGCAGTATTTT
cdr3_aa: CAIKPTGGPSGRTTDTQYF

clone_size: .
j_call: TRBJ1-1
d_call: .
v_call: TRBV4-1
cdr3_nt: TGCGCCAGCAGCCAAGATGGCGGCCTCACGAACACTGAAGCTTTCTTT
cdr3_aa: CASSQDGGLTNTEAFF

clone_size: .
j_call: TRBJ2-7
d_call: .
v_call: TRBV13
cdr3_nt: TGTGCCAGCAGCCAAGGACTGACCTACGAGCAGTACTTC
cdr3_aa: CASSQGLTYEQYF

clone_size: .
j_call: TRBJ1-5
d_call: TRBD1
v_call: TRBV19
cdr3_nt: TGTGCCAGTAACCCACGGACAGGGAATCAGCCCCAGCATTTT
cdr3_aa: CASNPRTGNQPQHF

clone_size: .
j_call: TRBJ2-1
d_call: .
v_call: TRBV5-4
cdr3_nt: TGTGCCAGCAGCGGGGAAGGGGAACTCTACCTTAGCTCCTACAATGAGCAGTTCTTC
cdr3_aa: CASSGEGELYLSSYNEQFF

clone_size: .
j_call: TRBJ1-2
d_call: .
v_call: TRBV7-9
cdr3_nt: TGTGCCAGCAGCTTAGACTTCATGGACGCAGGCTATGGCTACACCTTC
cdr3_aa: CASSLDFMDAGYGYTF

clone_size: .
j_call: TRBJ2-2
d_call: .
v_call: TRBV7-6
cdr3_nt: TGTGCCAGCAGCATCAGTGTAGGGGTGAACACCGGGGAGCTGTTTTTT
cdr3_aa: CASSISVGVNTGELFF

clone_size: few
j_call: TRBJ1-1
d_call: .
v_call: TRBV6-6
cdr3_nt: TGTGCCCACGGGCAAGGCACTGAAGCTTTCTTT
cdr3_aa: CAHGQGTEAFF

clone_size: .
j_call: TRBJ1-6
d_call: .
v_call: TRBV7-2
cdr3_nt: TGTGCCAGCAGCTTCAGGCGTCCTAATTCACCCCTCCACTTT
cdr3_aa: CASSFRRPNSPLHF

clone_size: few
j_call: TRBJ1-2
d_call: .
v_call: TRBV9
cdr3_nt: TGTGCCAGCAGCGTAGCGGGCTATGGCTACACCTTC
cdr3_aa: CASSVAGYGYTF

clone_size: once
j_call: TRBJ2-3
d_call: .
v_call: TRBV5-1
cdr3_nt: TGCGCCAGCAGCTTGGAGAGGGGCGGGACAGATACGCAGTATTTT
cdr3_aa: CASSLERGGTDTQYF

clone_size: .
j_call: TRBJ2-1
d_call: .
v_call: TRBV13
cdr3_nt: TGTGCCAGCAGCCCCCTCAGCGGTGAGCAGTTCTTC
cdr3_aa: CASSPLSGEQFF

clone_size: .
j_call: TRBJ1-5
d_call: .
v_call: TRBV28
cdr3_nt: TGTGCCAGCAGTTCACAGGGTTTTCAGCCCCAGCATTTT
cdr3_aa: CASSSQGFQPQHF

clone_size: .
j_call: TRBJ1-2
d_call: .
v_call: TRBV7-7
cdr3_nt: TGTGCCAGCAGCCCCATCCCTCCAACCCCTGATGGCTACACCTTC
cdr3_aa: CASSPIPPTPDGYTF

clone_size: .
j_call: TRBJ1-1
d_call: .
v_call: TRBV6-1
cdr3_nt: TGTGCCAGCAGTGAATCTCTGAGAACTGAAGCTTTCTTT
cdr3_aa: CASSESLRTEAFF

clone_size: .
j_call: TRBJ2-7
d_call: .
v_call: TRBV29-1
cdr3_nt: TGCAGCGTTCGGGCAGACCCGAACGAGCAGTACTTC
cdr3_aa: CSVRADPNEQYF

clone_size: .
j_call: TRBJ2-7
d_call: TRBD1
v_call: TRBV29-1
cdr3_nt: TGCAGCGTTGAACTCGGACAGGGGGTCGAGCAGTACTTC
cdr3_aa: CSVELGQGVEQYF

clone_size: .
j_call: TRBJ2-7
d_call: .
v_call: TRBV27
cdr3_nt: TGTGCCAGCAGTTTAACGGATCAGGAGGTTAACGAGCAGTACTTC
cdr3_aa: CASSLTDQEVNEQYF

clone_size: .
j_call: TRBJ1-1
d_call: .
v_call: TRBV7-2
cdr3_nt: TGTGCCAGCAGCTTTGGGGAGAACACTGAAGCTTTCTTT
cdr3_aa: CASSFGENTEAFF

clone_size: .
j_call: TRBJ1-6
d_call: .
v_call: TRBV5-4
cdr3_nt: TGTGCCAGCAGCTTGGGGACAGTTGGGAATTCACCCCTCCACTTT
cdr3_aa: CASSLGTVGNSPLHF

clone_size: .
j_call: TRBJ2-3
d_call: .
v_call: TRBV7-6
cdr3_nt: TGTGCCAGCAGCCCGGGGGGCCCCACAGATACGCAGTATTTT
cdr3_aa: CASSPGGPTDTQYF

clone_size: few
j_call: TRBJ2-2
d_call: .
v_call: TRBV27
cdr3_nt: TGTGCCAGCCTCCGGACAGGGAGGGACACCGGGGAGCTGTTTTTT
cdr3_aa: CASLRTGRDTGELFF

clone_size: .
j_call: TRBJ2-5
d_call: .
v_call: TRBV5-4
cdr3_nt: TGTGCCAGCAGCTTTCAGGGGACCGAAGAGACCCAGTACTTC
cdr3_aa: CASSFQGTEETQYF

clone_size: .
j_call: TRBJ1-4
d_call: TRBD1
v_call: TRBV9
cdr3_nt: TGTGCCAGCAGCGTAGGACAGGGACTAACTAATGAAAAACTGTTTTTT
cdr3_aa: CASSVGQGLTNEKLFF

clone_size: .
j_call: TRBJ2-5
d_call: .
v_call: TRBV6-5
cdr3_nt: TGTGCCACGGCGGACGTTGGGACCCAGTACTTC
cdr3_aa: CATADVGTQYF

clone_size: .
j_call: TRBJ1-5
d_call: .
v_call: TRBV4-1
cdr3_nt: TGCGCCAGCAGCCAAGGGGGGCGCCAGGCCCAGCATTTT
cdr3_aa: CASSQGGRQAQHF

clone_size: once
j_call: TRBJ2-5
d_call: .
v_call: TRBV15
cdr3_nt: TGTGCCACCGGAACCCAAGAGACCCAGTACTTC
cdr3_aa: CATGTQETQYF

clone_size: few
j_call: TRBJ2-2
d_call: TRBD2
v_call: TRBV5-4
cdr3_nt: TGTGCCAGCAGCCCAGCTAGCGGGGGCCGGACCGGGGAGCTGTTTTTT
cdr3_aa: CASSPASGGRTGELFF

clone_size: .
j_call: TRBJ1-2
d_call: .
v_call: TRBV5-6
cdr3_nt: TGTGCCAGCAGCGTAGGGAGGGGCTATGGCTACACCTTC
cdr3_aa: CASSVGRGYGYTF

clone_size: .
j_call: TRBJ1-6
d_call: .
v_call: TRBV28
cdr3_nt: TGTGCCACCGTAGACAGGAATTCACCCCTCCACTTT
cdr3_aa: CATVDRNSPLHF

clone_size: .
j_call: TRBJ2-2
d_call: .
v_call: TRBV9
cdr3_nt: TGTGCCAGCAGCGTCGGCGGCATCGCCACCGGGGAGCTGTTTTTT
cdr3_aa: CASSVGGIATGELFF

clone_size: .
j_call: TRBJ1-2
d_call: .
v_call: TRBV5-4
cdr3_nt: TGTGCCAGCAGCTTGGCAGGGGTGGGAGGCTACACCTTC
cdr3_aa: CASSLAGVGGYTF

clone_size: once
j_call: TRBJ1-1
d_call: TRBD1
v_call: TRBV29-1
cdr3_nt: TGCAGCGTTGAAAAGGGAGCCGGGACAGGGGCGAGTGAAGCTTTCTTT
cdr3_aa: CSVEKGAGTGASEAFF

clone_size: .
j_call: TRBJ2-4
d_call: TRBD1
v_call: TRBV6-2/TRBV6-3
cdr3_nt: TGTGCCAGCAGTTACCGGCGAGGACAGGGTGGTTTGGCCAAAAACATTCAGTACTTC
cdr3_aa: CASSYRRGQGGLAKNIQYF

clone_size: .
j_call: TRBJ1-4
d_call: TRBD1
v_call: TRBV6-5
cdr3_nt: TGTGCCAGCAGTCAGACAGGGGATGATGAAAAACTGTTTTTT
cdr3_aa: CASSQTGDDEKLFF

clone_size: few
j_call: TRBJ1-3
d_call: .
v_call: TRBV3-1/TRBV3-2
cdr3_nt: TGTGCCAGCAGCTCTGGGGGGGCTTCGGGAAACACCATATATTTT
cdr3_aa: CASSSGGASGNTIYF

clone_size: few
j_call: TRBJ2-7
d_call: .
v_call: TRBV6-2/TRBV6-3
cdr3_nt: TGTGCCAGCAGTTACTCACCGGGCAACTCCTACGAGCAGTACTTC
cdr3_aa: CASSYSPGNSYEQYF

clone_size: .
j_call: TRBJ1-5
d_call: .
v_call: TRBV2
cdr3_nt: TGTGCCAGCGGCCCCCCAGGGGCTTTAAGTGGCAATCAGCCCCAGCATTTT
cdr3_aa: CASGPPGALSGNQPQHF

clone_size: .
j_call: TRBJ2-7
d_call: .
v_call: TRBV24-1
cdr3_nt: TGTGCCACCAGTGATTCGCATCGAGAGCGGGTGCGTATGTACTTC
cdr3_aa: CATSDSHRERVRMYF

clone_size: few
j_call: TRBJ2-1
d_call: TRBD2
v_call: TRBV4-2
cdr3_nt: TGTGCCAGCAGCCAAGGAGTAACTAGCGGGAGTGAGCAGTTCTTC
cdr3_aa: CASSQGVTSGSEQFF

clone_size: many
j_call: TRBJ2-7
d_call: .
v_call: TRBV7-9
cdr3_nt: TGTGCCAGCAGCCCGGCCTCTTTCTACGAGCAGTACTTC
cdr3_aa: CASSPASFYEQYF

clone_size: .
j_call: TRBJ2-5
d_call: TRBD2
v_call: TRBV6-2/TRBV6-3
cdr3_nt: TGTGCCAGCAGTTACTCCCGGGATTTAGCGGGGGGGCGAGAGACCCAGTACTTC
cdr3_aa: CASSYSRDLAGGRETQYF